The rows below give T cell receptor beta chains drawn from one sample of a study of blood T cell repertoires in COVID-19. TCRdb keeps only in-frame clones here, not all; method: immunoSEQ multiplex PCR. This table holds under 300,000 clones, around nine tenths found once. The sequenced sample was PBMCs or T cells enriched from blood (not recorded which). These receptors all stem from a woman under 30 who had recovered from COVID-19. CDR3s include the opening cysteine and the closing phenylalanine or tryptophan. D genes are given only for firm matches.

v_gene	j_gene	d_gene	CDR3nt	CDR3aa
TRBV10-3	TRBJ1-1	TRBD1	TGTGCCATCAGTCAGGGACAGGGGGCGCGGGTCGCTTTCTTT	CAISQGQGARVAFF
TRBV6-5	TRBJ1-2	TRBD1	TGTGCCAGCAGTTACTCGACAGGGGGGTTCTATGGCTACACCTTC	CASSYSTGGFYGYTF
TRBV11-3	TRBJ1-2	NA	TGTGCCAGCAGCTTTCGGGGGGGCTCGAGGTATGGCTACACCTTC	CASSFRGGSRYGYTF
TRBV28	TRBJ1-4	NA	TGTGCCAGCAGTCAGACAGGTCCGGTTGAAAAACTGTTTTTT	CASSQTGPVEKLFF
TRBV12-3/TRBV12-4	TRBJ1-2	NA	TGTGCCAGCAGTTTCGGGGGTGACTATGGCTACACCTTC	CASSFGGDYGYTF
TRBV7-9	TRBJ1-3	NA	TGTGCCAGCAGCCCAGGGGTCTCTGGAAACACCATATATTTT	CASSPGVSGNTIYF
TRBV29-1	TRBJ2-7	NA	TGCAGCGCTCGAGGCAGGGCCAGCTACGAGCAGTACTTC	CSARGRASYEQYF
TRBV10-3	TRBJ2-7	NA	TGTGCCATCAGTGCCACAGGCGGGAACGAGCAGTACTTC	CAISATGGNEQYF
TRBV5-4	TRBJ2-3	TRBD2	TGTGCCAGCAGCTTGGGCCTCAACCCTAGCGGGAGAACAGATACGCAGTATTTT	CASSLGLNPSGRTDTQYF
TRBV7-9	TRBJ2-7	TRBD2	TGTGCCAGCAGCTTAGGTTACCTAGCGGGAGGAGAGCAGTACTTC	CASSLGYLAGGEQYF
TRBV7-8	TRBJ2-1	TRBD2	TGTGCCAGCAGCTTAGTGGTGGGAGGGAGCTCCTACAATGAGCAGTTCTTC	CASSLVVGGSSYNEQFF
TRBV6-2/TRBV6-3	TRBJ2-3	TRBD1	TGTGCCAGCAGTTATGGGACAGAGTCCCACCCCACAGATACGCAGTATTTT	CASSYGTESHPTDTQYF
TRBV5-1	TRBJ2-1	TRBD2	TGCGCCAGCAGCGGCGGGACTAGCGGTAGCTCCTACAATGAGCAGTTCTTC	CASSGGTSGSSYNEQFF
TRBV14	TRBJ2-7	NA	TGTGCCAGCAGCCCGACAAACTCCTACGAGCAGTACTTC	CASSPTNSYEQYF
TRBV15	TRBJ2-7	TRBD1	TGTGCCACCAGCAACGACAGGGGCTACGAGCAGTACTTC	CATSNDRGYEQYF
TRBV3-1/TRBV3-2	TRBJ2-5	TRBD2	TGTGCCAGCAGCCGAGGAAGGACTAGCGGGAGGGGGTCAGAGACCCAGTACTTC	CASSRGRTSGRGSETQYF
TRBV19	TRBJ1-4	NA	TGTGCCAGTAGTATAGCACCGGGGTTCGGGGGGCGAGGGGAAAAACTGTTTTTT	CASSIAPGFGGRGEKLFF
TRBV6-5	TRBJ1-2	NA	TGTGCCAGCAGTTACTACGTCCGGGGCTATGGCTACACCTTC	CASSYYVRGYGYTF
TRBV7-8	TRBJ1-5	NA	TGTGCCAGCAGCTTAGCGCGGTTCAGAAGCAATCAGCCCCAGCATTTT	CASSLARFRSNQPQHF
TRBV24-1	TRBJ2-3	TRBD2	TGTGCCACGGGGACTAGCGCCGCAGATACGCAGTATTTT	CATGTSAADTQYF
TRBV3-1/TRBV3-2	TRBJ1-4	NA	TGTGCCAGCAGCCACCAGGGAACTAATGAAAAACTGTTTTTT	CASSHQGTNEKLFF
TRBV4-1	TRBJ1-5	NA	TGCGCCAGCAGCCGAACAGGGCCTCAGCCCCAGCATTTT	CASSRTGPQPQHF
TRBV11-3	TRBJ2-5	NA	TGTGCCAGCAGCTTAGGAGTCGGCGGGACAGCTCAAGAGACCCAGTACTTC	CASSLGVGGTAQETQYF
TRBV12-3/TRBV12-4	TRBJ2-1	NA	TGTGCCAGCAGTTCGCGGAATGAGCAGTTCTTC	CASSSRNEQFF